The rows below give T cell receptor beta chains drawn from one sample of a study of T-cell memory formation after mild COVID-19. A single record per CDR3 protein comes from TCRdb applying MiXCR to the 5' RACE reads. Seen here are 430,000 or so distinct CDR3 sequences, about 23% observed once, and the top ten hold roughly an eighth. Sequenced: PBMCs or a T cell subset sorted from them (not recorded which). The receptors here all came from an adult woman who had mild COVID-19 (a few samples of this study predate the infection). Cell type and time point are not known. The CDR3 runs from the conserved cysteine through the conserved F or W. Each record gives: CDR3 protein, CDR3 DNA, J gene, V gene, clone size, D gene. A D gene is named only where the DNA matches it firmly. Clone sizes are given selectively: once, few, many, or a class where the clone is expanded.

CDR3aa: CASSLRIAGGQETQYF
CDR3nt: TGTGCCAGCAGCCTACGTATCGCGGGGGGCCAGGAGACCCAGTACTTC
j_gene: TRBJ2-5
v_gene: TRBV6-5
abundance: few
d_gene: TRBD2

CDR3aa: CASSPFRHLNTGELFF
CDR3nt: TGTGCCAGCAGCCCGTTCCGGCACCTTAACACCGGGGAGCTGTTTTTT
j_gene: TRBJ2-2
v_gene: TRBV14
abundance: -
d_gene: -

CDR3aa: CASSLEYRLISPDTQYF
CDR3nt: TGTGCCAGCAGCTTAGAGTATCGGCTAATAAGCCCCGATACGCAGTATTTT
j_gene: TRBJ2-3
v_gene: TRBV7-9
abundance: -
d_gene: -

CDR3aa: CASSHPPGGNEQYF
CDR3nt: TGTGCCAGCAGCCACCCCCCCGGGGGAAACGAGCAGTACTTC
j_gene: TRBJ2-7
v_gene: TRBV12-3/TRBV12-4
abundance: -
d_gene: -

CDR3aa: CASSPSMRRETQYF
CDR3nt: TGTGCCAGCAGCCCTTCGATGCGTCGAGAGACCCAGTACTTC
j_gene: TRBJ2-5
v_gene: TRBV7-6
abundance: -
d_gene: -

CDR3aa: CSARDTSGMNTEAFF
CDR3nt: TGCAGTGCTAGAGATACATCAGGGATGAACACTGAAGCTTTCTTT
j_gene: TRBJ1-1
v_gene: TRBV20-1
abundance: -
d_gene: -

CDR3aa: CASTDRDDQPQHF
CDR3nt: TGTGCCAGCACCGACAGGGACGACCAGCCCCAGCATTTT
j_gene: TRBJ1-5
v_gene: TRBV5-5
abundance: -
d_gene: TRBD1

CDR3aa: CSVAQGYNSPLHF
CDR3nt: TGCAGCGTTGCACAGGGGTACAATTCACCCCTCCACTTT
j_gene: TRBJ1-6
v_gene: TRBV29-1
abundance: few
d_gene: TRBD1

CDR3aa: CASSLEDWDEQFF
CDR3nt: TGTGCCAGCAGCTTAGAGGATTGGGATGAGCAGTTCTTC
j_gene: TRBJ2-1
v_gene: TRBV7-9
abundance: many
d_gene: -

CDR3aa: CASSLMSDRQPQHF
CDR3nt: TGTGCCAGCAGTTTAATGTCAGACCGGCAGCCCCAGCATTTT
j_gene: TRBJ1-5
v_gene: TRBV12-3/TRBV12-4
abundance: few
d_gene: -

CDR3aa: CATSRERFGLAGGYYEQYF
CDR3nt: TGTGCCACCAGCAGAGAGAGATTTGGACTAGCGGGAGGGTACTACGAGCAGTACTTC
j_gene: TRBJ2-7
v_gene: TRBV15
abundance: few
d_gene: TRBD2

CDR3aa: CASSLGEGRDTEAFF
CDR3nt: TGTGCCAGCAGTTTAGGGGAGGGTAGGGACACTGAAGCTTTCTTT
j_gene: TRBJ1-1
v_gene: TRBV12-3/TRBV12-4
abundance: -
d_gene: -

CDR3aa: CASSTLLAVYEQYF
CDR3nt: TGTGCCAGCAGTACCTTACTAGCGGTCTACGAGCAGTACTTC
j_gene: TRBJ2-7
v_gene: TRBV12-3/TRBV12-4
abundance: -
d_gene: TRBD2